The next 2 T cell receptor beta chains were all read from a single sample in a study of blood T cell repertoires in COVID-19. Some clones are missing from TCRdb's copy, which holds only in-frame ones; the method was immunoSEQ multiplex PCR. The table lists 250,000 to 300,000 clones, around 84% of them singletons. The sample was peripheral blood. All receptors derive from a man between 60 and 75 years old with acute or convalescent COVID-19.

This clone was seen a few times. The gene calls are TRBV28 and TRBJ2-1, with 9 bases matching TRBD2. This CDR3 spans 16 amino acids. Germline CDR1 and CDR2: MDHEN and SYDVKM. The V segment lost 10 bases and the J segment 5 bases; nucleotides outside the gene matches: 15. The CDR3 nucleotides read TGTGCCAACTCTACCAGCGGGAGGAGGGAAAACAATGAGCAGTTCTTC. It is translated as CANSTSGRRENNEQFF.

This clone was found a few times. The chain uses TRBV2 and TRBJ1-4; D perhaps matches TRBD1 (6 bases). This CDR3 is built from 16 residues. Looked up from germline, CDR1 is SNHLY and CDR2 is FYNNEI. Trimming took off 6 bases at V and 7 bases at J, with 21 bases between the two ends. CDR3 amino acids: CASSPNRDTESEKLFF. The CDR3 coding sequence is TGTGCCAGCAGCCCAAACCGGGACACCGAAAGTGAAAAACTGTTTTTT.